This T cell receptor beta chain came from a study of shared clonotypes between healthy human individuals. Once extracted for a subset, genomic DNA was divided evenly among several immunoSEQ plates. The table came from immunoSEQ multiplex PCR; TCRdb's copy has only in-frame clones and leaves some out. This sample has hundreds of thousands of clones, with about 96% found just once. Concerning this clone: What it recognizes is unknown.

Naivety among CD8 cells was defined by CD45RO negativity and positive CCR7 selection, thereby excluding terminally differentiated effector memory CD45RA+ cells. The donors were all Caucasian adults (living in Nashville, Tennessee). This CDR3 is 16 amino acids long. Germline CDR1 MGHRA, CDR2 YSYEKL. Germline trimming cut 10 bases from V and 0 bases from J; bases unmatched to any gene: 12. Study findings and constraints: In four donors, around 5.5% of naive CD4 clonotypes appeared in common. With few donors, the genetic and exposure-history diversity represented was limited.

The clonotype comes from a woman in her 30s in good health. The V and J genes are TRBV4-1 and TRBJ2-3; 8 nucleotides align to TRBD1. The sample comprised naive CD8+ T cells sorted from blood. The CDR3 protein is CAIPTQGAISTDTQYF. The CDR3 coding sequence is TGCGCCATTCCGACCCAGGGGGCAATAAGCACAGATACGCAGTATTTT.